Listed here are 8 T cell receptor beta chains from one sample, sequenced in a study of T cells after yellow fever vaccination. A single record per CDR3 protein comes from TCRdb applying MiXCR to the 5' RACE reads. The sample records some 560,000 distinct CDR3 sequences, around 16% being singletons. The sample was PBMCs, taken less than 6 days after the first yellow fever vaccination. Receptor source: a man aged 18 to 29 who received the YFV17D yellow fever vaccine.

This clonotype was seen more than once but under ten times. The V gene is TRBV7-9, the J gene TRBJ2-7; 7 nucleotides match TRBD1. The V gene end was trimmed by 1 base and the J gene end by 2 bases; junction bases not matched to a gene: 2. The CDR3 is 14 residues long. The germline CDR1 and CDR2 sequences are SEHNR and FQNEAQ (reference sequence). CDR3 region: CASSLVGQAYEQYF. The DNA of the CDR3 is TGTGCCAGCAGCTTAGTCGGACAGGCCTACGAGCAGTACTTC.

This clonotype showed up many times. The CDR3 sequence: CATRQRGAEDTQYF. The DNA for the CDR3 is TGTGCCACCCGCCAACGGGGGGCGGAAGATACGCAGTATTTT. This chain joins TRBV10-3 and TRBJ2-3; a possible D gene is TRBD2 (7 bases). V dropped 10 bases and J dropped 5 bases, with 19 bases sitting between them. The CDR3 runs 14 residues. Looked up from germline, CDR1 is ENHRY and CDR2 is SYGVKD.

This clonotype has more than one count but fewer than ten. J is TRBJ2-1 and V is TRBV7-9; D might be TRBD1 or TRBD2, each matching 5 bases. The germline CDR1 and CDR2 sequences are SEHNR and FQNEAQ (reference sequence). This CDR3 has 11 amino acids. Trimming cost V 5 bases and J 12 bases, with 11 bases left between them. This CDR3 reads CASSRDASQFF. CDR3 coding DNA: TGTGCCAGCAGCCGGGACGCTTCGCAGTTCTTC.

The V and J genes are TRBV3-1 and TRBJ2-4; D remains unclear. Germline V gives CDR1 LGHDT, CDR2 YNNKEL (reference sequence). The V end was cut by 2 bases, the J end by 0 bases, with 8 bases between. The CDR3 has 15 amino acids. Here the CDR3 reads CASSQSPGAKNIQYF. In DNA, the CDR3 is TGTGCCAGCAGCCAAAGTCCGGGAGCCAAAAACATTCAGTACTTC. Drawing the rest from reference TRBV3-1 and TRBJ2-4, the complete variable domain is DTAVSQTPKYLVTQMGNDKSIKCEQNLGHDTMYWYKQDSKKFLKIMFSYNNKELIINETVPNRFSPKSPDKAHLNLHINSLELGDSAVYFCASSQSPGAKNIQYFGAGTRLSVL.

Only a few counts were recorded for this clonotype. The chain combines TRBV7-3 with TRBJ2-1, with 7 nucleotides matching TRBD1. From germline, CDR1 is SGHTA and CDR2 FQGTGA. V shed 5 bases, J shed 4 bases, and the junction held 11 bases outside the gene matches. The CDR3 loop spans 16 amino acids. CDR3 in amino acids: CASSPRPGTAYNEQFF. The CDR3, as DNA: TGTGCCAGCAGCCCGCGACCCGGGACAGCGTACAATGAGCAGTTCTTC.

The sample holds a few counts of this clonotype. J is TRBJ2-7 and V is TRBV11-2; D remains unclear. The CDR3 covers 14 residues. Between the trimmed V and J ends, which lost 4 bases and 5 bases, there was a span of 15 bases. Per the germline V gene, CDR1 is SGHAT and CDR2 is FQNNGV. The CDR3 sequence is CASSSLASLHEQYF. CDR3 in DNA: TGTGCCAGCAGCTCCCTTGCCAGCCTCCACGAGCAGTACTTC.

J is TRBJ1-6 and V is TRBV27; no clear D. The CDR3 contains 17 residues. Looked up from germline, CDR1 is MNHEY and CDR2 is SMNVEV (reference sequence). Trimming left V 4 bases short and J 0 bases short, with 13 bases between. CDR3 sequence reads: CASSSKMGSSYNSPLHF. CDR3 nucleotides: TGTGCCAGCAGTTCGAAGATGGGGAGCTCCTATAATTCACCCCTCCACTTT.

The rearrangement links TRBV7-2 to TRBJ2-5; 7 nucleotides align to TRBD1. Germline V gene sequence: CDR1 SGHTA, CDR2 FQGNSA. This CDR3 is built from 16 residues. V lost 0 bases to trimming and J lost 2 bases; unmatched junction nucleotides: 6. The CDR3 bases are TGTGCCAGCAGCTTAGCGCTGACAGGGCGGCAAGAGACCCAGTACTTC. The encoded protein is CASSLALTGRQETQYF.